One and the same sample provided the 18 T cell receptor beta chains below, sequenced in a study of blood T cell repertoires in COVID-19. Here immunoSEQ multiplex PCR was the method, and the copy in TCRdb shows in-frame clones only, minus some. The table has 90,000 or so clones, about 84% seen once. The sequencing sample was made of peripheral blood. The origin of the receptors is a man aged 45-65 years with active COVID-19.

CDR3 residues: CASTDTGGSYNEQFF. The CDR3 DNA follows: TGCGCCAGCACAGATACGGGGGGCTCCTACAATGAGCAGTTCTTC. The chain combines TRBV5-1 with TRBJ2-1; 7 nucleotides match TRBD2. Germline assignment: CDR1 SGHRS and CDR2 YFSETQ. The CDR3 contains 15 residues. The trim removed 6 bases at V and 0 bases at J, leaving 6 bases unmatched.

This clone has a single count. This chain joins TRBV19 and TRBJ1-1; 8 positions agree with TRBD1. With 9 bases clipped from V and 3 bases from J, the junction kept 3 bases outside the gene matches. This CDR3 is 12 amino acids long. Per the germline V gene, CDR1 is LNHDA and CDR2 is SQIVND (reference sequence). This CDR3 is CASYRGYTEAFF. The DNA for the CDR3 is TGTGCCAGCTACAGGGGGTACACTGAAGCTTTCTTT. Full variable domain (remainder filled in from reference TRBV19 and TRBJ1-1): DGGITQSPKYLFRKEGQNVTLSCEQNLNHDAMYWYRQDPGQGLRLIYYSQIVNDFQKGDIAEGYSVSREKKESFPLTVTSAQKNPTAFYLCASYRGYTEAFFGQGTRLTVV.

The chain couples TRBV29-1 to TRBJ1-1; 8 nucleotides line up with TRBD1. Trimming took 1 base from V and 7 from J; bases not matched to a gene: 2. Per the germline V gene, CDR1 is SQVTM and CDR2 is ANQGSEA. This CDR3 spans 12 amino acids. The CDR3 DNA is TGCAGCGTTGAAGTGACAGGGGTTGAAGCTTTCTTT. It translates to CSVEVTGVEAFF.

J is TRBJ1-5 and V is TRBV29-1, with D perhaps TRBD1 (5 bases). The V gene lost 1 base and the J gene lost 7 bases, with 11 bases spanning the gap. Germline lookup yields CDR1 SQVTM and CDR2 ANQGSEA. The CDR3 covers 13 residues. The CDR3: CSVEAGTRQPQHF. The DNA for the CDR3 is TGCAGCGTTGAAGCAGGGACTCGGCAGCCCCAGCATTTT.

The chain employs TRBV6-5 and TRBJ1-1; 9 positions match TRBD1. The length of the CDR3 is 15 residues. The trim removed 0 bases at V and 4 bases at J, leaving 3 bases unmatched. Germline CDR1 and CDR2: MNHEY and SVGAGI. The CDR3 DNA reads as TGTGCCAGCAGTTACTCGACAGGGGGGACCACTGAAGCTTTCTTT. It yields the protein CASSYSTGGTTEAFF.

This chain connects TRBV4-3 to TRBJ2-7, with a weak D call TRBD1 (6 bases). The CDR3 extends over 13 amino acids. The germline gives CDR1 LGHNA, CDR2 YSLEER. The V gene lost 0 bases and the J gene lost 5 bases, with 8 bases spanning the gap. The CDR3 spells CASSQEKGDEQYF. CDR3 nucleotides: TGCGCCAGCAGCCAAGAAAAGGGGGACGAGCAGTACTTC.

The chain is built from TRBV27 and TRBJ1-5, with D possibly matching TRBD1 (5 bases). CDR3 size: 16 residues. V was cut by 5 bases and J by 0 bases, with 14 bases left in between. Per the germline V gene, CDR1 is MNHEY and CDR2 is SMNVEV (reference sequence). DNA for the CDR3: TGTGCCAGCAGTCCTACAACAGGACCTAGCAATCAGCCCCAGCATTTT. Its protein product is CASSPTTGPSNQPQHF.

This clone was seen once. The rearrangement joins TRBV29-1 to TRBJ2-1; a weak D match, TRBD1 (5 bases). From germline, CDR1 is SQVTM and CDR2 ANQGSEA. V was shortened by 4 bases and J by 0 bases, with 13 bases between the two germline ends. This CDR3 is 15 amino acids long. The CDR3 DNA sequence: TGCAGCGTTGGGGGCAGGCTAACCTCCTACAATGAGCAGTTCTTC. It encodes CSVGGRLTSYNEQFF.

The genes are TRBV13 and TRBJ1-5; 7 bases map to TRBD1. This CDR3 comprises 18 residues. CDR1 PRHDT and CDR2 FYEKMQ come from the germline V gene (reference sequence). Trimming cost V 2 bases and J 1 base; bases outside gene matches: 11. In DNA, the CDR3 is TGTGCCAGCAGCTTAAGGACTACAGGGGAAGGGAGCAATCAGCCCCAGCATTTT. Protein: CASSLRTTGEGSNQPQHF.

This clone appeared once. The CDR3 coding sequence is TGTGCCAGCAGGACAGGGGGTATGGACTATGGCTACACCTTC. Translated: CASRTGGMDYGYTF. V gene TRBV5-4 combines with J gene TRBJ1-2, with TRBD1 matching over 9 bases. V shed 5 bases, J shed 3 bases, and the junction held 5 bases outside the gene matches. The CDR3 is 14 amino acids. Germline V gene data show CDR1 as SGHNT and CDR2 as YYREEE (reference sequence).

The genes are TRBV9 and TRBJ1-6, with D possibly TRBD1 on 5 matching bases. The CDR3 is 15 residues long. V shed 0 bases and J shed 7 bases, with 11 bases lying between them. Germline CDR1 is SGDLS and CDR2 is YYNGEE. The CDR3 reads CASSVGSEGNSPLHF. CDR3 in DNA: TGTGCCAGCAGCGTAGGGTCGGAGGGGAATTCACCCCTCCACTTT.

This chain links TRBV7-9 with TRBJ2-7; possibly TRBD2 for D (5 bases). CDR3 size: 17 residues. Per germline, CDR1 SEHNR and CDR2 FQNEAQ (reference sequence). Trimming removed 5 bases at V and 2 bases at J, with 22 bases between. The CDR3 sequence is CASSPPLRAAPTYEQYF. As DNA, the CDR3 is TGTGCCAGCAGCCCACCCCTGAGGGCAGCTCCCACCTACGAGCAGTACTTC.

This chain links TRBV11-1 with TRBJ2-3, with 7 bases identical to TRBD1. The CDR3 has 15 amino acids. Germline assignment: CDR1 SGHAT and CDR2 FQDESV (reference sequence). V was pared by 5 bases and J by 2 bases, with 7 bases of the junction left unmatched. CDR3 sequence (DNA): TGTGCCAGCAGCCCGGGACAGTCGTTCACAGATACGCAGTATTTT. Protein: CASSPGQSFTDTQYF.

The sample holds one count of this clone. This sequence joins TRBV5-6 and TRBJ1-6; D is possibly TRBD1 (5 bases). The V and J ends lost 0 bases and 4 bases respectively, with 5 bases between them. Germline V gives CDR1 SGHDT, CDR2 YYEEEE. The CDR3 is made up of 14 amino acids. The chain's CDR3 is CASSLEGYNSPLHF. For the CDR3, the DNA is TGTGCCAGCAGCTTGGAGGGGTATAATTCACCCCTCCACTTT.

J is TRBJ2-5 and V is TRBV9; 14 nucleotides agree with TRBD2. The germline gives CDR1 SGDLS, CDR2 YYNGEE. Trimming at V came to 4 bases and at J to 4 bases, leaving 3 bases not matched to a gene. This CDR3 comprises 15 residues. The CDR3 loop reads CASSPGLAGAETQYF. DNA of the CDR3: TGTGCCAGCAGCCCGGGACTAGCGGGGGCAGAGACCCAGTACTTC.

The chain links TRBV6-4 to TRBJ1-3; the match to TRBD1 covers 9 bases. V shed 4 bases and J 0 bases; nucleotides not matched to a gene: 4. Germline loops: CDR1 MRHNA, CDR2 SNTAGT. The length of the CDR3 is 16 residues. CDR3 DNA: TGTGCCAGCAGTGCGGGACAGGGTCTCTCTGGAAACACCATATATTTT. Translation: CASSAGQGLSGNTIYF.

The rearrangement links TRBV7-3 to TRBJ1-5, with TRBD1 identical over 10 bases. The CDR3 runs to 19 residues. Unmatched junction bases numbered 14, after V lost 5 bases and J lost 1 base. Germline V gene data show CDR1 as SGHTA and CDR2 as FQGTGA. Here the CDR3 reads CASSPQGGDRGGSNQPQHF. The CDR3, as DNA: TGTGCCAGCAGCCCGCAGGGGGGGGACAGGGGAGGAAGCAATCAGCCCCAGCATTTT.

The chain carries TRBV5-5 and TRBJ2-7, with TRBD1 identical over 7 bases. Trimming took 2 bases from V and 3 from J; bases not matched to a gene: 8. The CDR3 totals 15 residues. CDR1 is SGHKS, CDR2 YYEKEE, per germline (reference sequence). The CDR3 DNA follows: TGTGCCAGCAGCTTTAGGGGACAGTTGGTCTACGAGCAGTACTTC. Translated: CASSFRGQLVYEQYF.